The clone carrying this T cell receptor beta chain was observed a few times. The sample originates from a study of human T cells and chemical hapten exposure. CDR3 length: 12 residues. V lost 9 bases and J 3 bases, leaving 11 bases between the germline ends. Per germline, CDR1 KGHSH and CDR2 LQKENI. Time point meaning: patch test 2, 6 weeks after DPC sensitization. Described treatment: therapeutic diphenylcyclopropenone sensitization with weekly scalp DPC. From the RACE reads, TCRdb called clonotypes with MiXCR, one entry per CDR3 protein. Here the sample spans roughly 100,000 distinct CDR3 sequences, over 7.5% being singletons.

This receptor was taken from a woman aged 40 to 49 with alopecia areata. Some clones in this sample may be carry-over from other donors' samples. Sequenced here: whole blood, sampled in connection with sensitization to the hapten diphenylcyclopropenone (DPC). The J gene is TRBJ2-5, the V gene TRBV18; D call uncertain. This CDR3 is CASYGQKETQYF. In DNA, the CDR3 is TGTGCCAGTTACGGTCAGAAAGAGACCCAGTACTTC.